This T cell receptor (beta chain) was identified in a study of blood T cell repertoires in COVID-19. As handled by the study authors: Estimated nucleated cell counts came from reference gene primer amplification. The method was immunoSEQ multiplex PCR; TCRdb's version includes in-frame clones alone and lacks a portion of them. The V and J calls and clone size were taken over from that table, and D and trimming were inferred from the DNA. The repertoire holds approximately 89,000 clones, about 95% seen once, with more than 4% in the top ten. Sequenced input: peripheral blood. This TCR came from a human donor with active COVID-19. The donor label of this sample is uncertain.

The CDR3 sequence: CATGKDGRRTDTQYF. CDR3 nucleotide sequence: TGTGCCACGGGGAAGGACGGCAGGCGTACAGATACGCAGTATTTT. The chain links TRBV11-1 to TRBJ2-3, with D possibly being TRBD2 (5 bases). CDR3 size: 15 residues. V was pared by 10 bases and J by 3 bases, with 20 bases between. Germline values: CDR1 SGHAT, CDR2 FQDESV (reference sequence).